The clone carrying this T cell receptor beta chain was observed at least ten times. Its antigen is not identified. Amplified TCR beta CDR3 regions derived from RNA transcripts. In the first-round RT-PCR of the TCR CDR3, the HTBI primer set was used. TCRdb ran MiXCR on the multiplex PCR reads and lists one entry per CDR3 protein. The sample consists of 550,000 to 800,000 distinct CDR3 sequences, about a sixth of them appearing once. The CDR3 consists of 15 residues. Germline V gene data show CDR1 as SGHNT and CDR2 as YENEEA. With V trimmed by 5 bases and J by 3 bases, 7 bases remained unmatched. The data were obtained in a study of T cells in Graves' hyperthyroidism and ophthalmopathy. Across the study: Sampling of peripheral blood happened at initial diagnosis, prior to any treatment. Study-wide results and limits: Also found in blood were most expanded thyroid clonotypes above 0.001.

Hyperthyroidism in the patients, aged 18 to 65, was newly diagnosed and under 2 months in duration. Uncontrolled infection, other autoimmune disease, pregnancy and lactation each barred patients from inclusion. J is TRBJ2-5 and V is TRBV11-3; TRBD1 aligns across 9 bases. Sequencing was done on a sample of blood. This receptor was identified in a man younger than 35 with Graves' hyperthyroidism. This CDR3 reads CASSPRDRAKETQYF. The CDR3 DNA reads TGTGCCAGCAGCCCTCGGGACAGGGCGAAAGAGACCCAGTACTTC.